This TCR beta chain was sequenced in a study of shared clonotypes between healthy human individuals. Study conclusions and caveats: In a handful of donors, approximately 5% of naive CD4 clonotypes appeared in common. Rarefaction exposed incomplete sorted-subset sequencing despite large depth.

To note about this clone: No antigen is known for it.

CD4+ cells were split into CD45RA+ naive and CD45RA-negative memory subsets. In the authors' workflow: Filtering differed since immunoSEQ provided only junctions, with no quality scores. Only in-frame clones appear in the TCRdb table, and some are missing; sequencing was by immunoSEQ multiplex PCR. D and trimming come from the DNA, and the V and J calls and clone size come from that table. In the table there are 2 million to 3 million clones, roughly 93% of which are singletons. From germline, CDR1 is MDHEN and CDR2 SYDVKM. V gave up 4 bases and J gave up 2 bases, with 14 bases separating them. The CDR3 extends over 16 amino acids.

This clonotype was sampled from a young man in good health. Some clones in this sample may be carry-over from other donors' samples. Sequenced material: naive CD4+ T cells from PBMCs. Indicated subset: CD45RA+ positively selected. The chain links TRBV28 to TRBJ2-2, with D possibly TRBD2 on 5 matching bases. CDR3 amino acids: CASSSASTRNTGELFF. The CDR3 DNA sequence: TGTGCCAGCAGTTCCGCTAGCACTAGAAACACCGGGGAGCTGTTTTTT. Supplemented by reference TRBV28 and TRBJ2-2, the full variable domain reads DVKVTQSSRYLVKRTGEKVFLECVQDMDHENMFWYRQDPGLGLRLIYFSYDVKMKEKGDIPEGYSVSREKKERFSLILESASTNQTSMYLCASSSASTRNTGELFFGEGSRLTVL.